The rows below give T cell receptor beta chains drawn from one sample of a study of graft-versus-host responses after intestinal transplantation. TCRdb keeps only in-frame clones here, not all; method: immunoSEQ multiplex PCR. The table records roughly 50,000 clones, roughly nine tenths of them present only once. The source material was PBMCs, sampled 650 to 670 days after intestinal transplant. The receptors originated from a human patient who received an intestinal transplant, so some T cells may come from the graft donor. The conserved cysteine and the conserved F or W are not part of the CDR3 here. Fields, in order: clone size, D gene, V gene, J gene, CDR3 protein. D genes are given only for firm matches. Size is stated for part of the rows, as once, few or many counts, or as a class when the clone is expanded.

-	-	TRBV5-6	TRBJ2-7	ASSLAREQY
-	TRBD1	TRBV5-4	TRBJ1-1	ASRTGGSNTEAF
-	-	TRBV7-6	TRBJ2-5	ASSLDLSTGEETQY
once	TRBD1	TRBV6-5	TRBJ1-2	ASSRQGSYGYT
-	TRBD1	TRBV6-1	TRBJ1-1	ASSGTGTGVTEAF
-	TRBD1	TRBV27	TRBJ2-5	ASRTGQETQY
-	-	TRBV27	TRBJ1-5	ASSLALNQPQH
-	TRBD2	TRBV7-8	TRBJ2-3	ASSFIAGGSTDTQY
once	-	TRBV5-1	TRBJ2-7	ASSLGRGREQY
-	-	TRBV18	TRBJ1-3	ASSPAPRGRSGNTIY
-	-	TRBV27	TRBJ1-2	ASSWLGSGRGYT
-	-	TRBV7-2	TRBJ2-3	ASSLARTDTQY
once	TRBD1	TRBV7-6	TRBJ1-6	ASSLGGGGKPLH
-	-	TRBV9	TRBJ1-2	ASSVEPGTVYGYT
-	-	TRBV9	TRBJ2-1	ASSVDGLAGNEQF